The next 16 T cell receptor beta chains were all read from a single sample in a study of identical twins. One entry per CDR3 protein, called by TCRdb with MiXCR from the 5' RACE reads. The repertoire has over 600,000 distinct CDR3 sequences, around 21% of them found once; the top ten carry 4.3%. This same sample was also taken into another study, of T cells expressing NK-cell markers.

Input material: PBMCs. All receptors come from a woman between 18 and 30 years old in good health.

This clonotype was detected many times. DNA of the CDR3: TGCAGCGGAACCAGGGGTGAAGCTTTCTTT. Translation: CSGTRGEAFF. The chain carries TRBV29-1 and TRBJ1-1, with a weak D call TRBD1 (6 bases). The length of the CDR3 is 10 residues. Germline V gene sequence: CDR1 SQVTM, CDR2 ANQGSEA. V lost 7 bases to trimming and J lost 7 bases, with 10 bases between them.

The chain combines TRBV20-1 with TRBJ1-2, with TRBD1 as a possible D gene (5 bases). The CDR3 is made up of 14 amino acids. V lost 0 bases to trimming and J lost 4 bases, with 12 bases between them. In germline, CDR1 is DFQATT, CDR2 SNEGSKA (reference sequence). The CDR3 nucleotides are TGCAGTGCTAGAGATCTAGACAGAAGCTATGGCTACACCTTC. The encoded protein is CSARDLDRSYGYTF.

This clonotype was found a few times. V is TRBV10-3 and J is TRBJ2-1; no clear D gene. CDR1 is ENHRY, CDR2 SYGVKD, per germline. The V end lost 4 bases, the J end lost 5 bases, and 12 bases lay between the germline ends. CDR3 length: 14 amino acids. The CDR3 region is CAISADGKHNEQFF. The CDR3 DNA reads TGTGCCATCAGTGCCGACGGAAAGCACAATGAGCAGTTCTTC.

The table lists this clonotype with a few counts. V and J are TRBV2 and TRBJ2-5; 7 nucleotides agree with TRBD1. This CDR3 has 13 amino acids. CDR1 is SNHLY and CDR2 is FYNNEI in the germline V gene. V trimming: 7 bases; J trimming: 5 bases; junction bases outside the gene matches: 7. In DNA, the CDR3 is TGTGCCAGCAAGGGACAGTTAGGGGAGACCCAGTACTTC. Encoded protein: CASKGQLGETQYF.

The rearrangement joins TRBV20-1 to TRBJ2-7; D remains ambiguous. V shed 4 bases and J shed 2 bases, with 15 bases lying between them. There are 14 residues in the CDR3. Germline-derived CDR1 and CDR2 are DFQATT and SNEGSKA (reference sequence). The CDR3 region has the DNA TGCAGTGCTACGTCTGGCCATCCTCCCTACGAGCAGTACTTC. The encoded protein is CSATSGHPPYEQYF.

This clonotype was observed a few times. The rearrangement links TRBV3-1 to TRBJ2-7; 11 bases are shared with TRBD1. CDR1 and CDR2 (germline): LGHDT, YNNKEL (reference sequence). Trimming at V came to 4 bases and at J to 4 bases, leaving 6 bases not matched to a gene. The CDR3 covers 15 residues. CDR3 residues: CASSPGGQGAYEQYF. CDR3 sequence (DNA): TGTGCCAGCAGCCCCGGTGGACAGGGGGCGTACGAGCAGTACTTC.

This chain connects TRBV20-1 to TRBJ2-5; D may correspond to TRBD1 or TRBD2 (5 bases each). The V gene's germline CDR1 is DFQATT and CDR2 SNEGSKA (reference sequence). The CDR3 is 13 residues long. V was pared by 6 bases and J by 5 bases, with 16 bases between. The DNA of the CDR3 is TGCAGTGCGAATCGGGACGCTGGGGAGACCCAGTACTTC. Protein: CSANRDAGETQYF.

A few counts support this clonotype. V gene TRBV7-8 combines with J gene TRBJ2-1; D assignment may be TRBD1 or TRBD2 (5 bases each). This CDR3 has 15 residues. Deletions cut 3 bases from V and 2 bases from J, with 11 bases between. CDR1 and CDR2 (germline): SGHVS, FQNEAQ. DNA of the CDR3: TGTGCCAGCAGCTTCTTAACGGGGCCCTACAATGAGCAGTTCTTC. Translated: CASSFLTGPYNEQFF. The entire variable domain, with the rest obtained from reference TRBV7-8 and TRBJ2-1, is as follows: GAGVSQSPRYKVAKRGQDVALRCDPISGHVSLFWYQQALGQGPEFLTYFQNEAQLDKSGLPSDRFFAERPEGSVSTLKIQRTQQEDSAVYLCASSFLTGPYNEQFFGPGTRLTVL.

The rearrangement uses TRBV20-1 and TRBJ1-4; D is unresolved. This CDR3 region has 13 residues. V dropped 5 bases and J dropped 8 bases, with 15 bases sitting between them. Germline lookup yields CDR1 DFQATT and CDR2 SNEGSKA (reference sequence). CDR3 sequence (DNA): TGCAGTGCTCGTCCGGGTGCCCGGGAAAAACTGTTTTTT. Translated: CSARPGAREKLFF.

Only a few counts were recorded for this clonotype. The chain has TRBV7-2 and TRBJ2-1, with 13 bases fitting TRBD2. V dropped 6 bases and J dropped 8; count of bases not matched to a gene: 10. The CDR3 length is 16 residues. The germline V gene encodes CDR1 SGHTA and CDR2 FQGNSA. The DNA for the CDR3 is TGTGCCAGCAGACTAATCGGGACTAGCGGGATCGATGAGCAGTTCTTC. This codes for CASRLIGTSGIDEQFF.

This clonotype appeared many times. V is TRBV12-3 or TRBV12-4 and J is TRBJ2-2, with 7 bases fitting TRBD2. After removal of 10 bases from V and 5 bases from J, the junction contained 10 bases not matched to a gene. The CDR3 runs 14 residues. The CDR3 DNA follows: TGTGCCACTCTCCGGGGGGTCTGGACCGGGGAGCTGTTTTTT. This encodes CATLRGVWTGELFF.

Many counts were recorded for this clonotype. The chain has TRBV12-3 or TRBV12-4 and TRBJ2-1; 10 nucleotides agree with TRBD2. This CDR3 is 17 amino acids long. The J segment lost 0 bases and the V segment lost 5 bases, leaving 7 bases of the junction unmatched. The chain's CDR3 is CASSRTSGGASYNEQFF. The CDR3 region has the DNA TGTGCCAGCAGTCGTACAAGCGGGGGGGCCTCCTACAATGAGCAGTTCTTC.

There are many counts of this clonotype. The chain combines TRBV5-1 with TRBJ1-5, with unresolved D. CDR3 length: 13 residues. The germline V and J ends were trimmed by 0 bases and 3 bases, with 4 bases remaining between them. Germline CDR1 reads SGHRS; CDR2 reads YFSETQ. CDR3 nucleotide sequence: TGCGCCAGCAGCTTGGACAACAATCAGCCCCAGCATTTT. Translated, it gives CASSLDNNQPQHF. Based on the CDR3 plus reference TRBV5-1 and TRBJ1-5, the full variable domain is KAGVTQTPRYLIKTRGQQVTLSCSPISGHRSVSWYQQTPGQGLQFLFEYFSETQRNKGNFPGRFSGRQFSNSRSEMNVSTLELGDSALYLCASSLDNNQPQHFGDGTRLSIL.

Here the CDR3 reads CSAFRDFYEQYF. CDR3 sequence (DNA): TGCAGTGCTTTCCGGGACTTCTACGAGCAGTACTTC. The rearrangement joins TRBV20-1 to TRBJ2-7, with D maybe TRBD2 (6 bases). Germline values: CDR1 DFQATT, CDR2 SNEGSKA (reference sequence). Trimming cost V 5 bases and J 3 bases, with 11 bases left between them. This CDR3 comprises 12 residues.

The J gene is TRBJ2-5, the V gene TRBV7-2, with D unresolved. Trimming took 1 base from V and 4 from J, leaving 10 bases between them. The CDR3 has 14 residues. Germline CDR1 reads SGHTA; CDR2 reads FQGNSA. The CDR3 DNA reads as TGTGCCAGCAGCTTAGGAAGGGCCTTAGAGACCCAGTACTTC. Its protein is CASSLGRALETQYF.

The chain links TRBV13 to TRBJ2-1; 8 positions agree with TRBD2. V was clipped by 8 bases and J by 0 bases; unmatched bases: 6. This CDR3 has 15 residues. CDR1 is PRHDT and CDR2 is FYEKMQ in the germline V gene (reference sequence). The CDR3 DNA reads TGTGCCAGCTTAAATAGCGGGGCCTCCTACAATGAGCAGTTCTTC. Its translation is CASLNSGASYNEQFF.